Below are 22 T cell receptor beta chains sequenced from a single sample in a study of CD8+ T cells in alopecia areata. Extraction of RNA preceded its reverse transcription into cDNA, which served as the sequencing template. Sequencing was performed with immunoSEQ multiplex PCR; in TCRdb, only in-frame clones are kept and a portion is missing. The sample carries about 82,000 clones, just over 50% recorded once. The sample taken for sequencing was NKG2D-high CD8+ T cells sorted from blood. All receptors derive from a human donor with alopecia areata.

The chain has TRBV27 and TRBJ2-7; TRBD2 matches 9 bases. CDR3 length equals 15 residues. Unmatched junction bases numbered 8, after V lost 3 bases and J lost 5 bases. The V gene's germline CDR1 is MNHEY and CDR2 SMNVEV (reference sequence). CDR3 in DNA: TGTGCCAGCAGTTTGGGCGGGAGGGCTCTCGACGAGCAGTACTTC. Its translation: CASSLGGRALDEQYF.

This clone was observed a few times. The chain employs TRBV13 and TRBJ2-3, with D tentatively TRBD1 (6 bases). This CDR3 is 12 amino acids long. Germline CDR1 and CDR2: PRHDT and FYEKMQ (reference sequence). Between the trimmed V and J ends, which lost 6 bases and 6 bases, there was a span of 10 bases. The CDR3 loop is CASRGAMDTQYF. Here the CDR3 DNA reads TGTGCCAGCAGGGGGGCCATGGATACGCAGTATTTT. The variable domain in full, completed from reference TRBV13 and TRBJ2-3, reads AAGVIQSPRHLIKEKRETATLKCYPIPRHDTVYWYQQGPGQDPQFLISFYEKMQSDKGSIPDRFSAQQFSDYHSELNMSSLELGDSALYFCASRGAMDTQYFGPGTRLTVL.

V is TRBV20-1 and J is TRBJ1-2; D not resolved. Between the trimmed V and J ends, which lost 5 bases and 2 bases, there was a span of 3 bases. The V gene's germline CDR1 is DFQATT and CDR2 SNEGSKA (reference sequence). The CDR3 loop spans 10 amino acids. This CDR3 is CSALNYGYTF. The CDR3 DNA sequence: TGCAGTGCTTTGAACTATGGCTACACCTTC.

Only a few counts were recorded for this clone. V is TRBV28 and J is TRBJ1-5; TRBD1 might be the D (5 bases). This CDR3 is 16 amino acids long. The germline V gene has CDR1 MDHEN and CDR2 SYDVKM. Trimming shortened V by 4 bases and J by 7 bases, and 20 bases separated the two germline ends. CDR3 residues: CASSSHRGGGDQPQHF. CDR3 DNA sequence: TGTGCCAGCAGTTCTCATCGCGGGGGGGGAGACCAGCCCCAGCATTTT.

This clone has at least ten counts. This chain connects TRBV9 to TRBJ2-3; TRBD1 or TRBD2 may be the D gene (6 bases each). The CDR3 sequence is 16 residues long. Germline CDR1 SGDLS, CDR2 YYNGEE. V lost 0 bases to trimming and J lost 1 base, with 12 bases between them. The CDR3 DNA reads TGTGCCAGCAGCGTAGAACCGGGGGCCCGCACAGATACGCAGTATTTT. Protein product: CASSVEPGARTDTQYF.

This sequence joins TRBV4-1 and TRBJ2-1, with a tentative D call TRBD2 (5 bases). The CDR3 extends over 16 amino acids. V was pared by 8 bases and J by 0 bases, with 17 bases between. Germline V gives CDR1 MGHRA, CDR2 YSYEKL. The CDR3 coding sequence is TGCGCCAGCGGAGCCGGGAAGCTCAGCTCCTACAATGAGCAGTTCTTC. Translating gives CASGAGKLSSYNEQFF.

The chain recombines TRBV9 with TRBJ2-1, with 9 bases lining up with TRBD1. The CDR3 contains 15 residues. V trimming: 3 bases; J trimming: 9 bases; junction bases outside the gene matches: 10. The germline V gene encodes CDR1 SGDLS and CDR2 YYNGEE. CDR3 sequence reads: CASSGRTGEFGEQFF. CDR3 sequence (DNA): TGTGCCAGCAGCGGCCGGACAGGGGAATTCGGTGAGCAGTTCTTC.

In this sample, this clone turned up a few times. The CDR3 bases are TGTGCCAGCAGCCAGCTGGAAACCCAAGAGACCCAGTACTTC. Its protein is CASSQLETQETQYF. The V gene is TRBV14, the J gene TRBJ2-5, with D hard to call. V lost 3 bases and J lost 1, with 9 bases in between. CDR1 and CDR2 from the germline V gene are SGHDN and FVKESK. The CDR3 totals 14 residues.

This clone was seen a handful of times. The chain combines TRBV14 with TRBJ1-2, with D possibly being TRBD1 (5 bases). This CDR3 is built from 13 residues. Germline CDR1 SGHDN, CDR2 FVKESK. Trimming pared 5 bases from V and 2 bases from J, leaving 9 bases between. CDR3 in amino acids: CASSYGTNYGYTF. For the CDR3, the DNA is TGTGCCAGCAGCTACGGGACGAACTATGGCTACACCTTC.

The CDR3 DNA sequence: TGTGCCAGCAGCTTAGGGACAGGGCCCTCACAGCCCCAGCATTTT. Encoded protein: CASSLGTGPSQPQHF. This chain uses TRBV7-6 with TRBJ1-5; TRBD1 aligns across 8 bases. Looked up from germline, CDR1 is SGHVS and CDR2 is FNYEAQ. Trimming at V came to 1 base and at J to 7 bases, leaving 6 bases not matched to a gene. The CDR3 covers 15 residues.

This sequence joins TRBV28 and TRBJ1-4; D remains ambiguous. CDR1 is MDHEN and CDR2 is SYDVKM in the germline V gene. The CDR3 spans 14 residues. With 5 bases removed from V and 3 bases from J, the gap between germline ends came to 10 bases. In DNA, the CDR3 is TGTGCCAGCAGTGGTGGGGTTCCTAATGAAAAACTGTTTTTT. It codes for CASSGGVPNEKLFF.

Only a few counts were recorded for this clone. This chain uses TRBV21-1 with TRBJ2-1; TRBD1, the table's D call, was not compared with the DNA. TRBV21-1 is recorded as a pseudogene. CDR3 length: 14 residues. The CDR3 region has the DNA TGTGCCAGCAGCACAGGAAGCTCCTACAATGAGCAGTTCTTC. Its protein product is CASSTGSSYNEQFF.

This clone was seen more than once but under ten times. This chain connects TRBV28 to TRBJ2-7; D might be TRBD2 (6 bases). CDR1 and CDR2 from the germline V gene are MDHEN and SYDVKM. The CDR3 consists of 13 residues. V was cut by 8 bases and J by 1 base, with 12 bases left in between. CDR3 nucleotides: TGTGCCAGCCAGGGCGCGGGGTCCTACGAGCAGTACTTC. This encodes CASQGAGSYEQYF.

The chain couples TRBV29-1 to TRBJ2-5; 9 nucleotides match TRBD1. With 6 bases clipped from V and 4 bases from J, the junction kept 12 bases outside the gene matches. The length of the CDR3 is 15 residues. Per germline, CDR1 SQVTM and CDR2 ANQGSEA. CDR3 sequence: CSVPPGQGYAETQYF. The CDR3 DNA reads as TGCAGCGTCCCCCCGGGACAGGGCTATGCAGAGACCCAGTACTTC.

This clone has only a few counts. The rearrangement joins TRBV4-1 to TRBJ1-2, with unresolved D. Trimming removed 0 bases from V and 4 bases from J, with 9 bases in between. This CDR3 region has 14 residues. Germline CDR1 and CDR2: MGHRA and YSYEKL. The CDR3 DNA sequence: TGCGCCAGCAGCCAAGATGATGGCACCTATGGCTACACCTTC. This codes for CASSQDDGTYGYTF.

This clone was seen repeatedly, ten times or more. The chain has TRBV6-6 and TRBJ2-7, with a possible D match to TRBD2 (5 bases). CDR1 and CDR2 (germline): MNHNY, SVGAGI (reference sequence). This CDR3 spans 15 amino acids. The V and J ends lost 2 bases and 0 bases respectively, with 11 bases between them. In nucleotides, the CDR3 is TGTGCCAGCAGTTACACAAAGGACTTCTCCTACGAGCAGTACTTC. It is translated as CASSYTKDFSYEQYF.

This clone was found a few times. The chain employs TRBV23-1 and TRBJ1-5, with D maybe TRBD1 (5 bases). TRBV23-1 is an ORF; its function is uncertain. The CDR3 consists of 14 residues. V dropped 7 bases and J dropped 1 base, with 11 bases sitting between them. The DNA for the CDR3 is TGCGCCAGCATTAACCAGGGAAGCAATCAGCCCCAGCATTTT. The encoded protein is CASINQGSNQPQHF.

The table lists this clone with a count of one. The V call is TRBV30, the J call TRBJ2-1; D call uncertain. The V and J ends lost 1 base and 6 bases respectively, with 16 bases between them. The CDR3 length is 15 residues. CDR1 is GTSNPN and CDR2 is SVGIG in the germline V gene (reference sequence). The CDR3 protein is CAWSASSLTANEQFF. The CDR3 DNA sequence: TGTGCCTGGAGTGCAAGTAGTCTGACGGCCAATGAGCAGTTCTTC.

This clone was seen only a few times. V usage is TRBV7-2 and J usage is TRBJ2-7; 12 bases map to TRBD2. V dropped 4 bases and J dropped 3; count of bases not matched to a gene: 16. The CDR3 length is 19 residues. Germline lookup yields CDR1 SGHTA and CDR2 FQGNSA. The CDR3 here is CASSSRGASGRAGFYEQYF. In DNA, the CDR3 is TGTGCCAGCAGCTCCCGCGGGGCTAGCGGGAGGGCCGGTTTCTACGAGCAGTACTTC.

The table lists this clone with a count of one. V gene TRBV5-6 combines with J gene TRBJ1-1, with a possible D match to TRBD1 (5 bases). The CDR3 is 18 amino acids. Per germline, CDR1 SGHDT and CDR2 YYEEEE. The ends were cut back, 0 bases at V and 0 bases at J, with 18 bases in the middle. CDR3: CASSLVGQGPSLNTEAFF. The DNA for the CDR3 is TGTGCCAGCAGCTTGGTTGGCCAGGGTCCCTCCCTGAACACTGAAGCTTTCTTT.

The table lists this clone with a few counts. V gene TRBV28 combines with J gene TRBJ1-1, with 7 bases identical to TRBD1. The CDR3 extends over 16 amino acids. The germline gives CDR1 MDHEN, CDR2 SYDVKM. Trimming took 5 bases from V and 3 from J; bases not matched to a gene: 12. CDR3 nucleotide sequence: TGTGCCAGCAGTACACCTCCGGTTCAGGGGGACACTGAAGCTTTCTTT. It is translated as CASSTPPVQGDTEAFF.

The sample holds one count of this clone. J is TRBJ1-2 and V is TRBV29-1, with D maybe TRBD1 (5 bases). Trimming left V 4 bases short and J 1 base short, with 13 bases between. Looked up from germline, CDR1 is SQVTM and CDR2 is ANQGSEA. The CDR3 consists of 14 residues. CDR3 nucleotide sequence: TGCAGCGTTGTCGGTTCCGGGGGTAACTATGGCTACACCTTC. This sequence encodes CSVVGSGGNYGYTF.